This T cell receptor beta chain was recovered during a study of T cell responses to AZD1222 COVID-19 vaccine. Study-wide points: Nearly half of the spike-specific TCRs reportedly recognize variant regions that carry no mutations.

The study pooled second doses at about 4 or about 12 weeks. TCRdb keeps only in-frame clones here, not all; method: immunoSEQ multiplex PCR. The sample shows 150,000 or so clones, roughly 88% of them seen only once. Per the germline V gene, CDR1 is MNHEY and CDR2 is SVGAGI. Trimming cost V 6 bases and J 7 bases, with 13 bases left between them. CDR3 length: 14 residues. About this clone: Its specificity is not known.

This TCR came from an adult who received the AZD1222 COVID-19 vaccine. This rearrangement joins TRBV6-5 to TRBJ1-6, with a possible D match to TRBD1 (5 bases). Sequenced here: peripheral blood, sampled 28 days after the second AZD1222 dose. The CDR3 reads CASREGRRNSPLHF. CDR3 nucleotides: TGTGCCAGCAGGGAGGGACGAAGGAATTCACCCCTCCACTTT.